This T cell receptor beta chain is from a study of blood T cell repertoires in COVID-19. CDR1 SGHTA and CDR2 FQGNSA come from the germline V gene. The CDR3 length is 14 residues. V was pared by 0 bases and J by 4 bases, with 9 bases between. How the authors handled the data: The assay estimated nucleated cells by amplifying reference gene primers. Measured with immunoSEQ multiplex PCR; TCRdb has only the in-frame clones, and not every one. That table is the source of V, J and clone size, and D and trimming were worked out from the DNA. The table shows some 120,000 clones, with more than 75% occurring only once.

The source material was peripheral blood. J is TRBJ1-1 and V is TRBV7-2; perhaps TRBD1 as D (5 bases). This clonotype was sampled from a man in his forties with acute or convalescent COVID-19. The CDR3 DNA follows: TGTGCCAGCAGCTTAGCGTCGGGGGGCACTGAAGCTTTCTTT. Encoded protein: CASSLASGGTEAFF.